The clone carrying this T cell receptor beta chain was found once. Repertoires were generated with immunoSEQ multiplex PCR, while TCRdb's copy carries only in-frame clones and drops some. The table lists more than 300,000 clones, approximately 88% of them singletons. This entry is derived from a study of blood T cell repertoires in COVID-19. This CDR3 spans 15 amino acids. The J segment lost 2 bases and the V segment lost 4 bases, leaving 7 bases of the junction unmatched. The V gene's germline CDR1 is MGHRA and CDR2 YSYEKL. Sequenced material: peripheral blood. The chain employs TRBV4-1 and TRBJ1-1, with TRBD1 matching over 7 bases. The TCR was taken from a woman in her thirties with COVID-19, enrolled during active disease. Here the CDR3 reads CASSLTGAENTEAFF. Here the CDR3 DNA reads TGCGCCAGCAGCCTCACAGGGGCGGAAAACACTGAAGCTTTCTTT.